This TCR beta chain came from a study of response to subunit inactivated influenza vaccine. Overall study results and limits: The authors suggested that every seasonal influenza vaccination recruits few new T cells.

Trimming removed 2 bases from V and 2 bases from J; junction bases left unmatched: 10. CDR3 length: 17 amino acids. Concerning this clonotype itself: The antigen is not known.

MiXCR, applied by TCRdb to the RT-PCR reads, yields one record per CDR3 protein. This sample has approximately 480,000 distinct CDR3 sequences, with roughly 9.7% found just once. This chain joins TRBV12-3 or TRBV12-4 and TRBJ2-3, with 7 bases that match TRBD2. This receptor was identified in a man in his fifties or sixties who received an inactivated influenza vaccine. This specimen consisted of PBMCs from blood, obtained roughly 45 days after vaccination. CDR3 sequence: CASSLSGSGYITDTQYF. Here the CDR3 DNA reads TGTGCCAGCAGTTTATCCGGTAGCGGGTACATCACAGATACGCAGTATTTT.